Listed here are 20 T cell receptor beta chains from one sample, sequenced in a study of cytomegalovirus exposure and HLA in healthy donors. 60 Vbeta and 13 Jbeta primers were used in PCR. Sequenced by immunoSEQ multiplex PCR; TCRdb stores in-frame clones only, minus some. The repertoire holds roughly 160,000 clones, with 79% as singletons. The sequencing input was PBMCs. The receptors shown here come from a man aged 35-49 years in good health and CMV-seronegative.

The chain carries TRBV4-1 and TRBJ2-7; tentatively, D is TRBD1 (5 bases). V dropped 0 bases and J dropped 6 bases, with 12 bases sitting between them. The germline CDR1 and CDR2 sequences are MGHRA and YSYEKL. The CDR3 has 14 residues. The CDR3, as DNA: TGCGCCAGCAGCCAAGATACTCTTAGGGGCGAGCAGTACTTC. Its protein product is CASSQDTLRGEQYF.

In this sample, this clone turned up once. V usage is TRBV10-3 and J usage is TRBJ1-4; D remains unclear. The germline V gene has CDR1 ENHRY and CDR2 SYGVKD. The CDR3 spans 13 residues. Trimming shortened V by 3 bases and J by 8 bases, and 10 bases separated the two germline ends. For the CDR3, the DNA is TGTGCCATCAGTGAACTCTCAAACGAAAAACTGTTTTTT. This translates into CAISELSNEKLFF.

The V gene is TRBV14, the J gene TRBJ1-5; D possibly corresponds to TRBD1 (5 bases). Germline V gene lookup returns CDR1 SGHDN and CDR2 FVKESK. The CDR3 sequence is 16 residues long. V was pared by 0 bases and J by 3 bases, with 12 bases between. CDR3 DNA sequence: TGTGCCAGCAGCCAAGAGAAGGGGTCTTTCAATCAGCCCCAGCATTTT. Translated: CASSQEKGSFNQPQHF.

V gene TRBV7-9 combines with J gene TRBJ2-1, with 11 bases that match TRBD1. V shed 2 bases and J 9 bases; nucleotides not matched to a gene: 6. CDR1 is SEHNR, CDR2 FQNEAQ, per germline (reference sequence). There are 15 residues in the CDR3. The CDR3: CASSLRDRGYGEQFF. The DNA for the CDR3 is TGTGCCAGCAGCTTACGGGACAGGGGGTACGGTGAGCAGTTCTTC.

The chain employs TRBV28 and TRBJ1-1; D not certain. This CDR3 has 14 amino acids. Trimming cost V 3 bases and J 1 base, with 9 bases left between them. From germline, CDR1 is MDHEN and CDR2 SYDVKM. CDR3 region: CASSLGSRNTEAFF. The CDR3 region has the DNA TGTGCCAGCAGTTTGGGCAGCCGGAACACTGAAGCTTTCTTT.

This chain connects TRBV13 to TRBJ2-3; 8 nucleotides agree with TRBD2. J lost 9 bases, V lost 2 bases, and 10 bases had no gene match. The length of the CDR3 is 15 residues. CDR1 and CDR2 (germline): PRHDT, FYEKMQ (reference sequence). CDR3 loop: CASSLSSLTSATQYF. The CDR3, as DNA: TGTGCCAGCAGCTTATCCTCCCTGACTAGCGCCACGCAGTATTTT.

This CDR3 is CASSLEGGVGNEQFF. CDR3 sequence (DNA): TGCGCCAGCAGCTTGGAGGGCGGGGTCGGCAATGAGCAGTTCTTC. The chain joins TRBV5-1 to TRBJ2-1; D perhaps matches TRBD2 (6 bases). The CDR3 spans 15 residues. V was trimmed by 0 bases and J by 6 bases, leaving 13 bases between them. Germline V lookup: CDR1 SGHRS, CDR2 YFSETQ.

In DNA form, the CDR3 reads TGTGCCAGCAGCCGCCGGGAGACCCAGGAGACCCAGTACTTC. This encodes CASSRRETQETQYF. The chain recombines TRBV7-8 with TRBJ2-5; TRBD2 might be the D (6 bases). Trimming cost V 5 bases and J 5 bases, with 15 bases left between them. The CDR3 runs to 14 residues. Germline loops: CDR1 SGHVS, CDR2 FQNEAQ.

This sequence joins TRBV28 and TRBJ2-3, with D perhaps TRBD2 (5 bases). This CDR3 has 13 amino acids. V lost 3 bases and J 6 bases, leaving 10 bases between the germline ends. The germline CDR1 and CDR2 sequences are MDHEN and SYDVKM. CDR3 in DNA: TGTGCCAGCAGTTTGGAAGCGGTGGATACGCAGTATTTT. Residues: CASSLEAVDTQYF.

The chain has TRBV28 and TRBJ1-3; TRBD1 is a possible D gene (5 bases). The CDR3 contains 14 residues. Trimming pared 5 bases from V and 6 bases from J, leaving 14 bases between. Germline CDR1 MDHEN, CDR2 SYDVKM. The CDR3 DNA is TGTGCCAGCAGTGGCCTCAGGGTATTAAACACCATATATTTT. It translates to CASSGLRVLNTIYF.

With regard to this clone: Other DNA sequences in the same sample also yield this CDR3. V is TRBV5-1 and J is TRBJ1-1; D call uncertain. There are 14 residues in the CDR3. V was pared by 0 bases and J by 1 base, with 7 bases between. In germline, CDR1 is SGHRS, CDR2 YFSETQ. The CDR3 DNA is TGCGCCAGCAGCTTGGCTGGCGGGAACACTGAAGCTTTCTTT. Encoded protein: CASSLAGGNTEAFF.

With respect to this clone: At one end the junction does not follow the germline gene, possibly because of a read error. This CDR3 reads CASSLPLAGLAKNSQYF. CDR3 coding DNA: TGTGCCAGCAGTTTACCTCTAGCGGGATTAGCCAAAAACAGTCAGTACTTC. The chain combines TRBV28 with TRBJ2-4; 9 bases are shared with TRBD2. The CDR3 covers 17 residues. Germline values: CDR1 MDHEN, CDR2 SYDVKM.

This clone has only one observation. The chain has TRBV5-1 and TRBJ2-7; 9 positions match TRBD1. This CDR3 spans 14 amino acids. Losses at the gene ends were 3 bases for V and 5 bases for J; bases not matched to a gene: 6. The V gene's germline CDR1 is SGHRS and CDR2 YFSETQ. The CDR3 bases are TGCGCCAGCAGCTACCTGGGACAGGGAAACGAGCAGTACTTC. This translates into CASSYLGQGNEQYF.

The J gene is TRBJ2-3, the V gene TRBV4-1, with 10 bases that match TRBD1. Trimming took 11 bases from V and 2 from J; bases not matched to a gene: 10. The germline V gene encodes CDR1 MGHRA and CDR2 YSYEKL. The CDR3 has 15 amino acids. The CDR3 DNA reads TGCGCCTCCGGGACAGGGGTTCTGAACACAGATACGCAGTATTTT. This translates into CASGTGVLNTDTQYF.

V gene TRBV5-4 combines with J gene TRBJ2-2; TRBD1 is a possible D gene (6 bases). This CDR3 is 15 amino acids long. Germline values: CDR1 SGHNT, CDR2 YYREEE (reference sequence). Trimming took off 4 bases at V and 2 bases at J, with 12 bases between the two ends. For the CDR3, the DNA is TGTGCCAGCAGCCTGAGGACAGTCAACACCGGGGAGCTGTTTTTT. It is translated as CASSLRTVNTGELFF.

The chain combines TRBV7-9 with TRBJ1-2, with D tentatively TRBD1 (5 bases). CDR3 size: 14 residues. Germline V gene data show CDR1 as SEHNR and CDR2 as FQNEAQ (reference sequence). V was shortened by 4 bases and J by 1 base, with 10 bases between the two germline ends. CDR3 loop: CASSSSGDNYGYTF. CDR3 coding DNA: TGTGCCAGCAGCTCGTCGGGGGATAACTATGGCTACACCTTC.

The chain joins TRBV6-5 to TRBJ2-5, with a possible D match to TRBD1 (6 bases). Germline V gene lookup returns CDR1 MNHEY and CDR2 SVGAGI. With 2 bases removed from V and 5 bases from J, the gap between germline ends came to 12 bases. The CDR3 is 14 residues long. The CDR3 protein is CASSYDRRGETQYF. In DNA form, the CDR3 reads TGTGCCAGCAGTTACGACAGGCGAGGGGAGACCCAGTACTTC.

The gene calls are TRBV10-2 and TRBJ2-7; TRBD2 aligns across 8 bases. Germline-derived CDR1 and CDR2 are WSHSY and SAAADI. The CDR3 contains 15 residues. The J segment lost 3 bases and the V segment lost 7 bases, leaving 11 bases of the junction unmatched. In nucleotides, the CDR3 is TGCGCCAGCACCCCAGGGGCGGGAGGAAACTACGAGCAGTACTTC. Protein: CASTPGAGGNYEQYF.

The chain couples TRBV9 to TRBJ1-2, with a weak D call TRBD1 (6 bases). The CDR3 loop spans 13 amino acids. Deletions cut 4 bases from V and 13 bases from J, with 20 bases between. Germline V gives CDR1 SGDLS, CDR2 YYNGEE. The CDR3: CASSLPGTLRGTF. The DNA for the CDR3 is TGTGCCAGCAGCCTACCCGGGACATTAAGAGGCACCTTC.

This chain links TRBV5-1 with TRBJ2-3, with a possible D match to TRBD1 (6 bases). Germline CDR1 SGHRS, CDR2 YFSETQ. V was pared by 4 bases and J by 6 bases, with 12 bases between. The CDR3 has 13 amino acids. The CDR3 coding sequence is TGCGCCAGCAGCCAGGGGCCTGGGGATACGCAGTATTTT. It is translated as CASSQGPGDTQYF.